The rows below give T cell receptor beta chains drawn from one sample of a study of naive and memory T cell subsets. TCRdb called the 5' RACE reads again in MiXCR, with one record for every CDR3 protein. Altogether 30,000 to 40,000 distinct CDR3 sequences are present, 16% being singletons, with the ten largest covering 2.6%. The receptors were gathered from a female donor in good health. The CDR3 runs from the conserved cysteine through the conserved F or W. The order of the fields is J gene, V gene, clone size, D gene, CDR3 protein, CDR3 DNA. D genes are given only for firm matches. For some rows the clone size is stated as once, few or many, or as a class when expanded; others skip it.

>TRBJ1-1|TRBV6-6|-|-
CASSYYRAGATEAFF
TGTGCCAGCAGTTATTATAGGGCGGGTGCCACTGAAGCTTTCTTT
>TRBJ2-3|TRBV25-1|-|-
CASSELGTTRPPSTDTQYF
TGTGCCAGCAGTGAATTGGGGACCACAAGGCCCCCTAGCACAGATACGCAGTATTTT
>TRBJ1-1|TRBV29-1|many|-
CSGGARGLNTEAFF
TGCAGCGGGGGGGCCAGGGGTTTGAACACTGAAGCTTTCTTT
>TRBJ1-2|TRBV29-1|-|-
CSVEDKSEYGDTF
TGCAGCGTGGAGGATAAAAGCGAGTATGGCGACACCTTC
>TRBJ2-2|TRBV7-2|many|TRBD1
CASSFGPGTGSGELFF
TGTGCCAGCAGCTTCGGTCCCGGGACAGGGTCCGGGGAGCTGTTTTTT
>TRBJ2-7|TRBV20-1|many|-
CSANPRLAYEQYF
TGCAGTGCTAACCCTCGACTAGCCTACGAGCAGTACTTC
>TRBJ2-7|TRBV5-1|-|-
CASSAAIRSYEQYF
TGCGCCAGCAGCGCGGCTATTCGGTCCTACGAGCAGTACTTC
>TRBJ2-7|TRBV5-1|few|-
CASSASPGGDEQYF
TGCGCCAGCAGCGCTTCCCCCGGTGGGGACGAGCAGTACTTC
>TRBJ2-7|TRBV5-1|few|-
CASSSGTNDYEQYF
TGCGCCAGCAGCTCCGGGACAAACGACTACGAGCAGTACTTC
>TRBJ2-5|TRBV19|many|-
CASSIGVGRGETQYF
TGTGCCAGTAGTATAGGGGTCGGCAGGGGAGAGACCCAGTACTTC
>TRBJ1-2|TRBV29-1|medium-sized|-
CSVDEYGYTF
TGCAGCGTTGATGAGTATGGCTACACCTTC
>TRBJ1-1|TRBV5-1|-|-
CASSSEGRADTEAFF
TGCGCCAGCAGCTCCGAGGGGAGGGCCGACACTGAAGCTTTCTTT
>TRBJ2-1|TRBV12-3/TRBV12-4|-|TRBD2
CASTTGTSVMNEQFF
TGTGCCAGCACAACCGGGACTAGCGTGATGAATGAGCAGTTCTTC
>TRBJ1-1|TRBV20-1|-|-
CSARDRLENTEAFF
TGCAGTGCTAGAGACCGACTGGAAAACACTGAAGCTTTCTTT
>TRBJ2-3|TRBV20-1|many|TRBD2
CSARGLAGYGDTQYF
TGCAGTGCTAGGGGACTAGCGGGGTACGGAGATACGCAGTATTTT
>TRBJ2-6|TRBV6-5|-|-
CASSYRGLKYSLHGSGANVLTF
TGTGCCAGCAGTTACCGAGGCCTGAAGTACAGCCTTCACGGATCTGGGGCCAACGTCCTGACTTTC
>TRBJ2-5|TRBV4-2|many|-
CASRTEGDGETQYF
TGTGCCAGCAGGACGGAAGGGGATGGGGAGACCCAGTACTTC
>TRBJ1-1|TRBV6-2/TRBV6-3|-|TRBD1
CASSGLYTGGGTEAFF
TGTGCCAGCAGTGGCCTCTACACAGGGGGCGGGACTGAAGCTTTCTTT
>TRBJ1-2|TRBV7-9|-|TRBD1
CASSLGTVPNYGYTF
TGTGCCAGCAGCTTGGGGACAGTCCCTAACTATGGCTACACCTTC
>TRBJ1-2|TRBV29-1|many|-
CSVELGAFYGYTF
TGCAGCGTTGAATTAGGGGCTTTCTATGGCTACACCTTC
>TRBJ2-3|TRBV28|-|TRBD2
CASLPARLAGADTQYF
TGTGCCAGCCTTCCCGCGAGACTAGCTGGCGCAGATACGCAGTATTTT
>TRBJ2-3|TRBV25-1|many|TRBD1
CARSGQGGDTQYF
TGTGCCAGATCGGGACAGGGAGGAGATACGCAGTATTTT
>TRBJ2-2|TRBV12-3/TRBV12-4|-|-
CASSLAVSTGELFF
TGTGCCAGCAGTTTAGCGGTCAGCACCGGGGAGCTGTTTTTT
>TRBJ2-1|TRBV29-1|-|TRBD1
CSVGGTEKGWQTYNEQFF
TGCAGCGTTGGGGGGACAGAAAAGGGTTGGCAAACCTACAATGAGCAGTTCTTC
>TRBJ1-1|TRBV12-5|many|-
CASGLVMTGSMNTEAFF
TGTGCTAGTGGTTTGGTAATGACGGGCAGCATGAACACTGAAGCTTTCTTT
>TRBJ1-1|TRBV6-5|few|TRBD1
CASSSGTVEAFF
TGTGCCAGCAGTTCGGGGACAGTTGAAGCTTTCTTT
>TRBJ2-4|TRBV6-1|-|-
CAGGGGSIAKNIQYF
TGTGCTGGAGGGGGAGGATCGATAGCCAAAAACATTCAGTACTTC
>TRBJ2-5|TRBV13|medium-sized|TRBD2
CASSKRGGLETQYF
TGTGCCAGCAGCAAGCGGGGGGGCCTTGAGACCCAGTACTTC
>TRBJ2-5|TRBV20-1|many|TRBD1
CSARKDTGGQETQYF
TGCAGTGCTCGAAAGGACACAGGGGGGCAAGAGACCCAGTACTTC
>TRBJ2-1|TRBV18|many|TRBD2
CASSPTAGANNEQFF
TGTGCCAGCTCACCAACAGCGGGAGCAAACAATGAGCAGTTCTTC
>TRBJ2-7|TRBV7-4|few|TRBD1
CASSYQSQGCSYEQYF
TGTGCCAGCAGCTACCAATCACAGGGGTGCTCCTACGAGCAGTACTTC
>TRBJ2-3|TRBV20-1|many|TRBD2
CSARTLAGVGTDTQYF
TGCAGTGCTAGAACTTTAGCGGGGGTTGGCACAGATACGCAGTATTTT
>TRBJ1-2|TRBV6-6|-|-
CASSYLPLRGTINYGYTF
TGTGCCAGCAGTTACCTACCCTTGAGAGGGACGATTAACTATGGCTACACCTTC
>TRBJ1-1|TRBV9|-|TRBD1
CASSASDRGTEAFF
TGTGCCAGCAGCGCGTCCGACAGGGGCACTGAAGCTTTCTTT
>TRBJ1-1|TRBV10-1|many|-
CASSESMERPSEAFF
TGCGCCAGCAGTGAGTCGATGGAGCGCCCATCCGAAGCTTTCTTT
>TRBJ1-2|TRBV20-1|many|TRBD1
CSANDRDRATSIYGYTF
TGCAGTGCAAATGATCGGGACAGGGCCACGTCAATCTATGGCTACACCTTC
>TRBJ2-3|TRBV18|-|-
CASSFVSADTQYF
TGTGCCAGCTCTTTCGTATCGGCAGATACGCAGTATTTT
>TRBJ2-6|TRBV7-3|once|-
CASSFPSGANVLTF
TGTGCCAGCAGCTTCCCCTCTGGGGCCAACGTCCTGACTTTC
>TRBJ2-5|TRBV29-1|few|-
CSVAGSGARTETQYF
TGCAGCGTTGCGGGGTCAGGGGCTCGGACAGAGACCCAGTACTTC
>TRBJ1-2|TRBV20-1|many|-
CSARGPDYGYTF
TGCAGTGCCAGGGGCCCGGACTATGGCTACACCTTC
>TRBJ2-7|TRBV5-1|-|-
CASSLDAHSYEQYF
TGCGCCAGCAGCTTGGACGCCCACTCCTACGAGCAGTACTTC
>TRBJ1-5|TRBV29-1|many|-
CSVASVGQPQHF
TGCAGCGTTGCAAGTGTTGGGCAGCCCCAGCATTTT
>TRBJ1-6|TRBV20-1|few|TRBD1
CSARDRGTDNSPLHF
TGCAGTGCCCGGGACAGGGGCACCGATAATTCACCCCTCCACTTT
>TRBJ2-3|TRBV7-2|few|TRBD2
CASSLVPWLAGGSTDTQYF
TGTGCCAGCAGCTTAGTCCCTTGGCTAGCGGGGGGGTCGACAGATACGCAGTATTTT
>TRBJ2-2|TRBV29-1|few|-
CSAGAYGTGELFF
TGCAGCGCCGGGGCCTACGGCACCGGGGAGCTGTTTTTT
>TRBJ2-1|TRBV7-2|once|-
CASRLVAYYSNEQFF
TGTGCCAGCAGATTAGTCGCCTACTACTCCAATGAGCAGTTCTTC
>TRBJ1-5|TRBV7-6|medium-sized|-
CASGHVGQPQHF
TGTGCCAGCGGGCACGTGGGTCAGCCCCAGCATTTT
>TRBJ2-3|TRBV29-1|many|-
CSVGWGGGEDTQYF
TGCAGCGTTGGATGGGGGGGCGGAGAAGATACGCAGTATTTT
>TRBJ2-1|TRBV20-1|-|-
CSARLGGPLTGQFF
TGCAGTGCTAGGTTGGGGGGGCCCCTTACGGGGCAGTTCTTC
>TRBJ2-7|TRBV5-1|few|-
CASSLAGQRNLYEQYF
TGCGCCAGCAGCTTGGCCGGACAGAGAAACCTCTACGAGCAGTACTTC
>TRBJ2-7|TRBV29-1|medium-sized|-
CSVDLPEGSAYEQYF
TGCAGCGTTGATCTCCCAGAGGGCAGCGCCTACGAGCAGTACTTC
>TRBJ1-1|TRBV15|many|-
CATSKALRTQPLSMTEAFF
TGTGCCACCAGCAAGGCCCTACGCACACAGCCCCTATCGATGACTGAAGCTTTCTTT
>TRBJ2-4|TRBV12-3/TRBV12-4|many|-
CASSFSGEAIQYF
TGTGCCAGCAGTTTTTCTGGGGAGGCCATTCAGTACTTC
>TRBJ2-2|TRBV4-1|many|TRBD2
CASSTSGGDTGELFF
TGCGCCAGCAGCACTAGCGGGGGGGATACCGGGGAGCTGTTTTTT
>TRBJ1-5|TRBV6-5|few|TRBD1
CASSQGQGHQPQHF
TGTGCCAGCAGTCAGGGACAGGGTCATCAGCCCCAGCATTTT